The 26 T cell receptor beta chains below all came from one sample that was sequenced in a study of T cell repertoires in cytomegalovirus infection. TCRdb itself ran the reads through MiXCR, one entry per CDR3 protein. This table holds about 140,000 distinct CDR3 sequences, roughly 6% found once. The sequencing input was PBMCs. The source of these receptors is a human donor in good health (CMV status not recorded). Some clones in this sample may be carry-over from other donors' samples.

Only one count was recorded for this clonotype. Just one base apart from a much larger clone, this may be a read error. The V call is TRBV20-1, the J call TRBJ2-1; 7 nucleotides agree with TRBD2. The CDR3 has 16 amino acids. Germline CDR1 reads DFQATT; CDR2 reads SNEGSKA (reference sequence). CDR3 sequence: CSAVGGSTRATNEQLF. CDR3 in DNA: TGCAGTGCTGTCGGCGGGAGCACACGAGCCACTAATGAGCAGCTCTTC.

This clonotype was recorded many times. V is TRBV12-3 or TRBV12-4 and J is TRBJ1-1; D might be TRBD1 (6 bases). The V end was cut by 3 bases, the J end by 4 bases, with 9 bases between. CDR3 length: 13 residues. The DNA of the CDR3 is TGTGCCAGCAGTTTGTTACAGGGCACTGAAGCTTTCTTT. This gives the protein CASSLLQGTEAFF.

This clonotype appeared many times. The rearrangement uses TRBV4-1 and TRBJ1-1; the D gene is possibly TRBD1 (5 bases). The germline V and J ends were trimmed by 0 bases and 1 base, with 12 bases remaining between them. The germline CDR1 and CDR2 sequences are MGHRA and YSYEKL. The CDR3 extends over 16 amino acids. CDR3 sequence reads: CASSQDRIRGNTEAFF. In DNA form, the CDR3 reads TGCGCCAGCAGCCAAGATCGTATTAGGGGGAACACTGAAGCTTTCTTT.

This clonotype was observed a few times. This CDR3 reads CATSRGGNSNQPQHF. The CDR3 nucleotides are TGTGCCACCAGCAGAGGAGGCAATAGCAATCAGCCCCAGCATTTT. The V call is TRBV15, the J call TRBJ1-5, with D unclear. Germline-derived CDR1 and CDR2 are LNHNV and YYDKDF (reference sequence). Trimming cost V 1 base and J 0 bases, with 7 bases left between them. The CDR3 loop spans 15 amino acids.

This clonotype was detected many times. The chain couples TRBV6-6 to TRBJ2-6, with 7 bases lining up with TRBD1. V lost 5 bases, J lost 0 bases, and 10 bases stayed unmatched. Germline V gene lookup returns CDR1 MNHNY and CDR2 SVGAGI (reference sequence). The CDR3 has 18 amino acids. DNA for the CDR3: TGTGCCAGCAGTCCCTGGACAGGTCCCAGCTCTGGGGCCAACGTCCTGACTTTC. Its translation is CASSPWTGPSSGANVLTF.

This clonotype came up many times. V and J are TRBV7-9 and TRBJ2-5, with D hard to call. Between the trimmed V and J ends, which lost 5 bases and 2 bases, there was a span of 12 bases. Per the germline V gene, CDR1 is SEHNR and CDR2 is FQNEAQ (reference sequence). The CDR3 runs 14 residues. The CDR3 loop is CASSPRASQETQYF. The DNA of the CDR3 is TGTGCCAGCAGCCCCCGCGCGTCACAAGAGACCCAGTACTTC.

This clonotype was seen a few times. As DNA, the CDR3 is TGTGCCAGCAGCCTATGGGGGGGACGGCGGGGGACCGGGGAGCTGTTTTTT. Its translation: CASSLWGGRRGTGELFF. The genes are TRBV7-2 and TRBJ2-2, with TRBD2 matching 7 bases. Germline CDR1 SGHTA, CDR2 FQGNSA. V lost 5 bases, J lost 5 bases, and 14 bases stayed unmatched. This CDR3 is built from 17 residues.

This clonotype turned up a few times. V is TRBV28 and J is TRBJ2-7; 7 nucleotides match TRBD1. CDR3 length: 14 residues. V trimming: 2 bases; J trimming: 2 bases; junction bases outside the gene matches: 3. Germline assignment: CDR1 MDHEN and CDR2 SYDVKM. The CDR3 DNA reads as TGTGCCAGCAGTTTAGCGAGGGGGCCCTACGAGCAGTACTTC. Translating it yields CASSLARGPYEQYF.

This clonotype was found many times. The CDR3 DNA follows: TGTGCCAGCAGCCCCCCGGACGGCAATCAGCCCCAGCATTTT. It encodes CASSPPDGNQPQHF. The chain carries TRBV7-2 and TRBJ1-5, with D unclear. V lost 5 bases and J lost 2, with 10 bases in between. The V gene's germline CDR1 is SGHTA and CDR2 FQGNSA. The CDR3 length is 14 residues.

There are many counts of this clonotype. This chain connects TRBV4-3 to TRBJ1-1; D uncertain. V was cut by 3 bases and J by 1 base, with 6 bases left in between. This CDR3 spans 13 amino acids. From germline, CDR1 is LGHNA and CDR2 YSLEER. Written as DNA, the CDR3 is TGCGCCAGCAGCCATGGCGAGAACACTGAAGCTTTCTTT. Translation: CASSHGENTEAFF.

Ten or more counts support this clonotype. The chain is built from TRBV29-1 and TRBJ1-1; D uncertain. CDR1 is SQVTM and CDR2 is ANQGSEA in the germline V gene. Trimming removed 4 bases at V and 0 bases at J, with 9 bases between. This CDR3 has 13 residues. The CDR3 loop is CSVGYRLNTEAFF. The CDR3 DNA sequence: TGCAGCGTTGGGTACAGATTGAACACTGAAGCTTTCTTT.

This clonotype was detected a few times. This chain links TRBV14 with TRBJ1-1, with D possibly TRBD1 on 6 matching bases. The CDR3 runs 15 residues. Germline CDR1 reads SGHDN; CDR2 reads FVKESK. The V end lost 3 bases, the J end lost 3 bases, and 14 bases lay between the germline ends. The CDR3 DNA follows: TGTGCCAGCAGCCAGAATACAGGGTTCTACACTGAAGCTTTCTTT. The encoded protein is CASSQNTGFYTEAFF. The full variable domain, completed using reference TRBV14 and TRBJ1-1, is EAGVTQFPSHSVIEKGQTVTLRCDPISGHDNLYWYRRVMGKEIKFLLHFVKESKQDESGMPNNRFLAERTGGTYSTLKVQPAELEDSGVYFCASSQNTGFYTEAFFGQGTRLTVV.

The table lists this clonotype with many counts. The chain employs TRBV27 and TRBJ1-2; no definite D call. Germline V gene data show CDR1 as MNHEY and CDR2 as SMNVEV (reference sequence). Trimming took off 5 bases at V and 4 bases at J, with 14 bases between the two ends. The length of the CDR3 is 14 residues. The CDR3: CASSPSLGSYGYTF. The DNA for the CDR3 is TGTGCCAGCAGTCCCTCTCTAGGGTCCTATGGCTACACCTTC.

The chain has TRBV20-1 and TRBJ2-5; TRBD2 aligns across 9 bases. Trimming removed 6 bases from V and 5 bases from J; junction bases left unmatched: 7. CDR1 and CDR2 from the germline V gene are DFQATT and SNEGSKA (reference sequence). The CDR3 loop spans 13 amino acids. DNA of the CDR3: TGCAGTGCCCCGGGACTAGCATTTGAGACCCAGTACTTC. Its translation: CSAPGLAFETQYF.

The chain links TRBV25-1 to TRBJ1-1; no definite D call. The CDR3 totals 18 residues. Trimming took off 1 base at V and 6 bases at J, with 24 bases between the two ends. Per the germline V gene, CDR1 is MGHDK and CDR2 is SYGVNS. The CDR3 protein is CASSEFRRPDDLCAEAFF. CDR3 bases: TGTGCCAGCAGTGAATTTAGGAGACCCGACGATCTGTGCGCTGAAGCTTTCTTT.

This clonotype was seen ten or more times. This sequence joins TRBV6-1 and TRBJ1-2; D perhaps matches TRBD1 (6 bases). The CDR3 runs to 15 residues. Deletions cut 6 bases from V and 4 bases from J, with 18 bases between. The germline CDR1 and CDR2 sequences are MNHNS and SASEGT. CDR3 sequence reads: CASSLGGGQSYGYTF. As DNA, the CDR3 is TGTGCCAGCAGCCTCGGGGGAGGACAGTCCTATGGCTACACCTTC.

Notes on this clonotype: A much larger clone sits a single nucleotide away, making a read error possible. The chain couples TRBV6-2 or TRBV6-3 to TRBJ2-3; D ambiguous. Between the trimmed V and J ends, which lost 2 bases and 0 bases, there was a span of 9 bases. Germline CDR1 reads MNHEY; CDR2 reads SVGEGT. This CDR3 region has 15 residues. The CDR3 DNA follows: TGTGCCAGCAGTTACGGGCGAAATAGCACAGATACGCAGTATTTT. Encoded protein: CASSYGRNSTDTQYF.

Details on this clonotype: At one boundary the junction diverges from the germline segment, which might be a read error. CDR3 amino acids: CISSSSGEPQHF. CDR3 nucleotide sequence: TGTATCAGCAGCTCTAGCGGAGAGCCCCAGCACTTT. The J gene is TRBJ1-5, the V gene TRBV7-2, with D hard to call. The CDR3 is 12 residues long. CDR1 and CDR2 (germline): SGHTA, FQGNSA. The full variable domain, in which reference TRBV7-2 and TRBJ1-5 provide the parts outside the CDR3, is GAGVSQSPSNKVTEKGKDVELRCDPISGHTALYWYRQSLGQGLEFLIYFQGNSAPDKSGLPSDRFSAERTGGSVSTLTIQRTQQEDSAVYLCISSSSGEPQHFGDGTRLSIL.

This clonotype appeared many times. This sequence joins TRBV7-2 and TRBJ1-5, with TRBD1 matching 11 bases. Germline loops: CDR1 SGHTA, CDR2 FQGNSA. The CDR3 is 15 residues long. Trimming at V came to 5 bases and at J to 9 bases, leaving 9 bases not matched to a gene. The CDR3 DNA follows: TGTGCCAGCAGCACGAGCCCGGGACAGGGGGTGCCCCAGCATTTT. This sequence encodes CASSTSPGQGVPQHF.

This clonotype occurred a few times. V usage is TRBV4-1 and J usage is TRBJ1-2; the match to TRBD1 covers 7 bases. The CDR3 sequence is 15 residues long. Germline loops: CDR1 MGHRA, CDR2 YSYEKL. The ends lost 0 bases at V and 2 bases at J; junction bases unmatched: 3. The chain's CDR3 is CASSQEHRGNYGYTF. The CDR3 DNA reads as TGCGCCAGCAGCCAAGAGCACAGGGGAAACTATGGCTACACCTTC.

This clonotype was picked up many times. This chain links TRBV27 with TRBJ1-1, with D possibly TRBD1 on 5 matching bases. The CDR3 consists of 17 residues. Deletions cut 3 bases from V and 1 base from J, with 18 bases between. Germline CDR1 is MNHEY and CDR2 is SMNVEV (reference sequence). CDR3 sequence reads: CASSFRGLRSGNTEAFF. CDR3 DNA: TGTGCCAGCAGTTTCCGGGGGTTGAGGTCGGGGAACACTGAAGCTTTCTTT.

In this sample, this clonotype turned up a few times. V gene TRBV15 combines with J gene TRBJ1-1; D remains unclear. Germline V gene lookup returns CDR1 LNHNV and CDR2 YYDKDF (reference sequence). The CDR3 totals 13 residues. The ends were cut back, 1 base at V and 2 bases at J, with 5 bases in the middle. Here the CDR3 reads CATSRGLNTEAFF. In DNA form, the CDR3 reads TGTGCCACCAGCAGAGGCCTAAACACTGAAGCTTTCTTT.

This clonotype has ten or more counts. V is TRBV7-3 and J is TRBJ2-3; the D gene is possibly TRBD2 (5 bases). V shed 2 bases and J shed 2 bases, with 8 bases lying between them. The germline V gene encodes CDR1 SGHTA and CDR2 FQGTGA. The CDR3 spans 14 residues. The chain's CDR3 is CASSLGGITDTQYF. CDR3 DNA: TGTGCCAGCAGCTTAGGAGGCATCACAGATACGCAGTATTTT.

Many counts were recorded for this clonotype. V is TRBV7-2 and J is TRBJ2-7; D is uncertain. CDR3 length: 11 residues. Trimming cost V 2 bases and J 4 bases, with 3 bases left between them. Germline V gives CDR1 SGHTA, CDR2 FQGNSA. CDR3 bases: TGTGCCAGCAGCTTACATTACGAGCAGTACTTC. Protein product: CASSLHYEQYF.

There are many counts of this clonotype. J is TRBJ2-7 and V is TRBV7-2; 8 nucleotides match TRBD1. V lost 5 bases, J lost 4 bases, and 16 bases stayed unmatched. CDR1 is SGHTA and CDR2 is FQGNSA in the germline V gene. CDR3 length: 17 amino acids. The CDR3 DNA reads TGTGCCAGCAGCCTCACCAGGACAGGGCCGGCAGAATACGAGCAGTACTTC. Translating gives CASSLTRTGPAEYEQYF.

This clonotype was counted at least ten times. The rearrangement joins TRBV7-8 to TRBJ2-2; D is ambiguous. V lost 5 bases and J 7 bases, leaving 20 bases between the germline ends. The CDR3 covers 16 residues. Germline V gene data show CDR1 as SGHVS and CDR2 as FQNEAQ. Here the CDR3 reads CASSLRTVSGGGELFF. The DNA of the CDR3 is TGTGCCAGCAGCCTGAGGACGGTGTCCGGCGGCGGGGAGCTGTTTTTT.